The entry below gives a single T cell receptor beta chain sequence along with its context. This sample was taken from a study of cytomegalovirus exposure and HLA in healthy donors. Primers included in the PCR were 60 Vbeta and 13 Jbeta primers. Here immunoSEQ multiplex PCR was the method, and the copy in TCRdb shows in-frame clones only, minus some. There are around 120,000 clones in the sample; about 16% occur only once, and 1.5% to 2% lies in the top ten. Trimming left V 0 bases short and J 7 bases short, with 16 bases between. The CDR3 runs to 15 residues. Germline assignment: CDR1 SGHNT and CDR2 YYREEE (reference sequence).

The sequenced material came from PBMCs. The receptor comes from a woman aged 18-29 years in good health and CMV-seronegative. The gene calls are TRBV5-4 and TRBJ1-2; the D gene is possibly TRBD1 (6 bases). The chain's CDR3 is CASSLGQVGTRGYTF. The CDR3 DNA reads TGTGCCAGCAGCTTGGGACAGGTCGGGACCCGTGGCTACACCTTC.